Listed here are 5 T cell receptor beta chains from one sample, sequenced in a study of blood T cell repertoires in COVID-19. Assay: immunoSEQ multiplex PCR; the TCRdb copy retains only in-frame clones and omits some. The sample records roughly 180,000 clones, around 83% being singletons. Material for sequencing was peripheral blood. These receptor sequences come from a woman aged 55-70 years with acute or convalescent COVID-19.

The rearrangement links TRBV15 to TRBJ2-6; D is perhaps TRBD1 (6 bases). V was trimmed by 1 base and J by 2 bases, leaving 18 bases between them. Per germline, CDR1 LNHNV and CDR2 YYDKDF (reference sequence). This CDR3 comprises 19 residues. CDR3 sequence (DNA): TGTGCCACCAGCAGAGGTCCGACAGGAGACTTCACTGGGGCCAACGTCCTGACTTTC. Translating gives CATSRGPTGDFTGANVLTF.

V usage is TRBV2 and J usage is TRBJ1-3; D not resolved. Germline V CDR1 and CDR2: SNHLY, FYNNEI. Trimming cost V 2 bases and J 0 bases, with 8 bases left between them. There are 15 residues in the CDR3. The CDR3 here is CASSELWSSGNTIYF. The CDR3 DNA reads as TGTGCCAGCAGTGAACTCTGGAGCTCTGGAAACACCATATATTTT.

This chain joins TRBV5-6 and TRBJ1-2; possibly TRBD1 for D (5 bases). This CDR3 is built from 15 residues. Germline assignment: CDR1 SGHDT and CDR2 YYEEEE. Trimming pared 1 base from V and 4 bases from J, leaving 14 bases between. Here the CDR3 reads CASSLYRGSPYGYTF. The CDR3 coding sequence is TGTGCCAGCAGCTTGTATAGGGGCTCCCCCTATGGCTACACCTTC. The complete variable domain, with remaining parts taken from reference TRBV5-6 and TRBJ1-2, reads DAGVTQSPTHLIKTRGQQVTLRCSPKSGHDTVSWYQQALGQGPQFIFQYYEEEERQRGNFPDRFSGHQFPNYSSELNVNALLLGDSALYLCASSLYRGSPYGYTFGSGTRLTVV.

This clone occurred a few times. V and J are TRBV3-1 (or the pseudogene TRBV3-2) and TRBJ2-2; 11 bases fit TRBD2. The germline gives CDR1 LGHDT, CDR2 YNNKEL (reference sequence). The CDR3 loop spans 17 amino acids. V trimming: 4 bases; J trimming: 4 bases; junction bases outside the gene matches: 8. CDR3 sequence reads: CASSPLSGRAVTGELFF. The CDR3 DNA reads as TGTGCCAGCAGCCCTCTTAGCGGGAGGGCCGTCACCGGGGAGCTGTTTTTT.

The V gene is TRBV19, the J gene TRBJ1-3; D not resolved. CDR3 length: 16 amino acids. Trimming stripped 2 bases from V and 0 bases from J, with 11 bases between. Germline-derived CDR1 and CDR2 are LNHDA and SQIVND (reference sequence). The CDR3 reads CASSIRRLTSGNTIYF. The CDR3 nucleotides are TGTGCCAGTAGTATACGCAGGTTGACCTCTGGAAACACCATATATTTT.